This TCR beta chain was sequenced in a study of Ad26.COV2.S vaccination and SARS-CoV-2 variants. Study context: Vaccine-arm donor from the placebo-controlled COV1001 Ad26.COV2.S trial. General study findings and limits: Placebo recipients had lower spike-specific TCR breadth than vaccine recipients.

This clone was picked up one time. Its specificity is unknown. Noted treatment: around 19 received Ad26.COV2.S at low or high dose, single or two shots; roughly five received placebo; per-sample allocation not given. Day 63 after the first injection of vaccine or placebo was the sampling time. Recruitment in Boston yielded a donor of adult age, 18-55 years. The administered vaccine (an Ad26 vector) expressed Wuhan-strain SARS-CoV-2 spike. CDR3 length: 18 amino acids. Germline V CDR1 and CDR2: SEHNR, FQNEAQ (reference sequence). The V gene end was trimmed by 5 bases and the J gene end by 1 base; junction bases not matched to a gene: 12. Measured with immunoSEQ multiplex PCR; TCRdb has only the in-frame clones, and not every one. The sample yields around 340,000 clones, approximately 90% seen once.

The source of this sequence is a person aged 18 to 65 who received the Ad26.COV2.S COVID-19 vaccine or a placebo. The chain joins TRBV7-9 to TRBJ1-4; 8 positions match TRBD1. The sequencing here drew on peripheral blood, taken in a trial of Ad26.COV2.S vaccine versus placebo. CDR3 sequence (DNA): TGTGCCAGCAGCACCCGACAGGGGAATAGAGAAACTAATGAAAAACTGTTTTTT. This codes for CASSTRQGNRETNEKLFF.